The clone carrying this T cell receptor beta chain was picked up many times. The identical CDR3 is also encoded by other nucleotide sequences in the sample. The data derive from a study of metastatic and nonmetastatic thyroid tumors. Across the whole study: Where malignant and benign thyroid patients were concerned, repertoires were compared across blood and tumor or nodule tissue.

Authors' processing steps: What underpinned the distant-metastasis classifier for papillary thyroid cancer was the set of CDR3 differences across clinicopathological groups. TCRdb re-called the PCR reads with MiXCR. These V and J calls are TCRdb output, not the study's own analysis. The sample contains 20,000 to 25,000 clones, about 24% of which appear only once. There were no patients who had received any treatment before thyroid surgery. Sequenced sample: tumor tissue. The TCR sequence derives from a male donor with papillary thyroid cancer or a benign thyroid nodule (not recorded which). Some clones in this sample may be carry-over from other donors' samples.

The CDR3: CASSPGSGIQETQYF. The DNA of the CDR3 is TGTGCCAGCTCACCGGGTAGCGGGATCCAAGAGACCCAGTACTTC. The gene calls are TRBV18 and TRBJ2-5, with 8 bases lining up with TRBD2. J lost 1 base, V lost 3 bases, and 4 bases had no gene match. Germline V gene lookup returns CDR1 KGHSH and CDR2 LQKENI. The CDR3 totals 15 residues.